The 17 T cell receptor beta chains below were found in one sample sequenced in a study of cytomegalovirus exposure and HLA in healthy donors. Profiled with immunoSEQ multiplex PCR; TCRdb holds only in-frame clones, not every one. The data contain under 200,000 clones, nearly 90% of them singletons. The sample comprised PBMCs. The receptors here all came from a man aged 18-30 years in good health and CMV-seropositive.

The chain carries TRBV6-1 and TRBJ1-4; the D gene is possibly TRBD1 (6 bases). The CDR3 runs 16 residues. Deletions cut 2 bases from V and 8 bases from J, with 18 bases between. Germline V gives CDR1 MNHNS, CDR2 SASEGT. DNA of the CDR3: TGTGCCAGCAGTGAACAGCCAGGGGAGATCGGAGAAAAACTGTTTTTT. Amino acid sequence: CASSEQPGEIGEKLFF.

The CDR3 DNA is TGCAGCGTTGCTCTCCGGACCCCAGGGGGCTACACCTTC. It encodes CSVALRTPGGYTF. This chain links TRBV29-1 with TRBJ1-2, with TRBD1 as a possible D gene (5 bases). The V and J ends lost 4 bases and 8 bases respectively, with 17 bases between them. Per germline, CDR1 SQVTM and CDR2 ANQGSEA. This CDR3 has 13 residues.

V gene TRBV7-2 combines with J gene TRBJ2-2; 7 nucleotides align to TRBD1. The CDR3 loop spans 15 amino acids. In germline, CDR1 is SGHTA, CDR2 FQGNSA. V was clipped by 4 bases and J by 1 base; unmatched bases: 3. The CDR3 DNA follows: TGTGCCAGCAGCTCGTACAGGGGGAACACCGGGGAGCTGTTTTTT. This encodes CASSSYRGNTGELFF.

This clone was seen a few times. The chain recombines TRBV6-1 with TRBJ1-5; TRBD1 matches at 9 bases. The ends lost 6 bases at V and 6 bases at J; junction bases unmatched: 9. The CDR3 loop spans 15 amino acids. Germline V gene data show CDR1 as MNHNS and CDR2 as SASEGT. CDR3 amino acids: CASSPGQGPGQPQHF. CDR3 DNA sequence: TGTGCCAGCAGCCCCGGACAGGGGCCGGGTCAGCCCCAGCATTTT.

The chain carries TRBV9 and TRBJ1-4, with TRBD1 as a possible D gene (6 bases). V lost 2 bases, J lost 0 bases, and 14 bases lay in between. This CDR3 has 17 amino acids. Germline CDR1 and CDR2: SGDLS and YYNGEE. CDR3 amino acids: CASSVYAGAATNEKLFF. CDR3 DNA: TGTGCCAGCAGCGTCTACGCAGGGGCAGCAACTAATGAAAAACTGTTTTTT.

This chain uses TRBV7-6 with TRBJ1-1, with D perhaps TRBD1 (6 bases). The CDR3 contains 14 residues. V lost 5 bases and J lost 4, with 14 bases in between. CDR1 is SGHVS and CDR2 is FNYEAQ in the germline V gene. DNA for the CDR3: TGTGCCAGCAGCCCCGGGGTAGGGGGCACTGAAGCTTTCTTT. Translation: CASSPGVGGTEAFF.

V is TRBV6-1 and J is TRBJ2-1; D gene unclear. Trimming cost V 3 bases and J 8 bases, with 8 bases left between them. CDR3 size: 12 residues. Germline values: CDR1 MNHNS, CDR2 SASEGT. The CDR3 DNA follows: TGTGCCAGCAGTGACCCTATGGATGAGCAGTTCTTC. It yields the protein CASSDPMDEQFF.

The V call is TRBV7-9, the J call TRBJ2-5; 15 bases are a match to TRBD2. This CDR3 has 17 amino acids. From germline, CDR1 is SEHNR and CDR2 FQNEAQ (reference sequence). The V gene end was trimmed by 5 bases and the J gene end by 6 bases; junction bases not matched to a gene: 10. In DNA, the CDR3 is TGTGCCAGCAGCCCAGGAGGACTAGCGGGAGGGTCAAAGACCCAGTACTTC. Amino acid sequence: CASSPGGLAGGSKTQYF.

The chain carries TRBV28 and TRBJ1-2, with D possibly TRBD1 on 6 matching bases. V was cut by 6 bases and J by 4 bases, with 18 bases left in between. In germline, CDR1 is MDHEN, CDR2 SYDVKM. This CDR3 has 15 amino acids. CDR3 nucleotides: TGTGCCAGCAGCCGAGGGCGAAGGGGGAGCTATGGCTACACCTTC. Residues: CASSRGRRGSYGYTF.

As to this clone: The junction shows a germline mismatch at one end, possibly a read error. The V gene is TRBV19, the J gene TRBJ2-5; 7 bases match TRBD1. Germline loops: CDR1 LNHDA, CDR2 SQIVND (reference sequence). The CDR3 is 14 amino acids. The CDR3 DNA reads TGTGCCAGCAGTAGGTCAGGGGGTGGAGAGACCCAGTACTTC. Encoded protein: CASSRSGGGETQYF. Complete variable domain (other parts from reference TRBV19 and TRBJ2-5): DGGITQSPKYLFRKEGQNVTLSCEQNLNHDAMYWYRQDPGQGLRLIYYSQIVNDFQKGDIAEGYSVSREKKESFPLTVTSAQKNPTAFYLCASSRSGGGETQYFGPGTRLLVL.

V gene TRBV19 combines with J gene TRBJ2-7, with D uncertain. CDR1 LNHDA and CDR2 SQIVND come from the germline V gene (reference sequence). CDR3 size: 20 residues. V was pared by 4 bases and J by 0 bases, with 28 bases between. This CDR3 reads CASSRTRKFPLANSSYEQYF. The DNA of the CDR3 is TGTGCCAGTAGTAGAACCCGTAAATTCCCCTTGGCAAACAGCTCCTACGAGCAGTACTTC.

This rearrangement joins TRBV4-2 to TRBJ2-7; TRBD2 aligns across 8 bases. Germline trimming cut 2 bases from V and 3 bases from J; bases unmatched to any gene: 9. Per the germline V gene, CDR1 is LGHNA and CDR2 is YNFKEQ. CDR3 length: 16 amino acids. CDR3 in DNA: TGTGCCAGCAGCCAAACGCCGGGACTAGGCGACTACGAGCAGTACTTC. Amino acid sequence: CASSQTPGLGDYEQYF.

V gene TRBV19 combines with J gene TRBJ2-1, with 7 nucleotides matching TRBD1. This CDR3 comprises 14 residues. Trimming removed 6 bases from V and 4 bases from J; junction bases left unmatched: 6. Germline loops: CDR1 LNHDA, CDR2 SQIVND (reference sequence). The CDR3 loop is CASSPGQTYNEQFF. The CDR3 DNA follows: TGTGCCAGTAGCCCGGGACAGACTTACAATGAGCAGTTCTTC.

The J gene is TRBJ2-6, the V gene TRBV15; D ambiguous. With 0 bases removed from V and 0 bases from J, the gap between germline ends came to 6 bases. The CDR3 is made up of 16 amino acids. CDR1 is LNHNV and CDR2 is YYDKDF in the germline V gene (reference sequence). The CDR3 region is CATSRDYNSGANVLTF. The CDR3 DNA reads as TGTGCCACCAGCAGAGATTACAACTCTGGGGCCAACGTCCTGACTTTC.

V gene TRBV7-9 combines with J gene TRBJ2-6, with TRBD2 matching over 10 bases. The V and J ends lost 5 bases and 4 bases, in that order; junction bases with no gene match: 5. The CDR3 runs to 16 residues. CDR1 and CDR2 from the germline V gene are SEHNR and FQNEAQ (reference sequence). The CDR3 sequence: CASSASGSSGANVLTF. CDR3 in DNA: TGTGCCAGCAGCGCTAGCGGGAGTTCCGGGGCCAACGTCCTGACTTTC.

The genes are TRBV7-6 and TRBJ2-7; 10 bases fit TRBD1. CDR3 length equals 14 residues. J gave up 3 bases and V 5 bases, and 4 bases lay outside the gene matches. From germline, CDR1 is SGHVS and CDR2 FNYEAQ. The CDR3, as DNA: TGTGCCAGCAGCGGGACAGGGGCGCGCTACGAGCAGTACTTC. It translates to CASSGTGARYEQYF. Variable domain in full (rest from reference TRBV7-6 and TRBJ2-7): GAGVSQSPRYKVTKRGQDVALRCDPISGHVSLYWYRQALGQGPEFLTYFNYEAQQDKSGLPNDRFSAERPEGSISTLTIQRTEQRDSAMYRCASSGTGARYEQYFGPGTRLTVT.

For this clone: Other DNA sequences of this sample code for an identical CDR3. The chain carries TRBV7-9 and TRBJ2-7, with TRBD2 matching 8 bases. Trimming cost V 3 bases and J 4 bases; bases outside gene matches: 2. Germline CDR1 and CDR2: SEHNR and FQNEAQ (reference sequence). The CDR3 contains 13 residues. The CDR3: CASSLAGGYEQYF. The CDR3 coding sequence is TGTGCCAGCAGCTTGGCGGGAGGATACGAGCAGTACTTC.